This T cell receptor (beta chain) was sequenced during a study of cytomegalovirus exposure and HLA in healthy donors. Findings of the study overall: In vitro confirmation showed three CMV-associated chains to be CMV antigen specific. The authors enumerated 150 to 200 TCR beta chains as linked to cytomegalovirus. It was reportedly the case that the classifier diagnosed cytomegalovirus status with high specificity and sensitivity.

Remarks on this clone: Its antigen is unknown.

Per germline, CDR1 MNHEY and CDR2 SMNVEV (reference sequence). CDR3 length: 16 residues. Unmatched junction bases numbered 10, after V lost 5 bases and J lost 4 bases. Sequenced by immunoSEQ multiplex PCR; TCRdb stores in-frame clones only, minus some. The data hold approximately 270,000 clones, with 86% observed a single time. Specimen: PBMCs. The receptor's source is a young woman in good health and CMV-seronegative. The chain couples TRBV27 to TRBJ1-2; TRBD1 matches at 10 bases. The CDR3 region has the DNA TGTGCCAGCAGTCCGGAAGGGACAGGGGAGATCTATGGCTACACCTTC. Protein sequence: CASSPEGTGEIYGYTF.